The present TCR beta chain was sequenced within a study of blood T cell repertoires in COVID-19 (dated by TCRdb to between 2020 and 2021). A note on the overall study: The collaborator samples originated in the United States, Italy and Spain and spanned the acute and convalescent phases of COVID-19. Deeply sampled blood TCRbeta repertoires from subjects exposed to, actively infected with, or recovered from COVID-19 were included in the dataset. Where available, HLA class I and class II types were taken from metadata supplied by the sample provider and were not determined by assay-based typing. The prospective study material was composed of cDNA or gDNA derived from T cells, B-cell-depleted T cells, or PBMCs. The samples were drawn from two sources: the first 160 participants of the ongoing ImmuneRACE study, and 1,200 or so subjects contributed by 6 global collaborators. The repertoires were made available in a free public database intended to serve as a resource for research on the immune response to SARS-CoV-2. The sample metadata nearly always contained a de-identified subject ID, COVID-19 status, age in years and sex. The full study reports these points: The amount of clinical and demographic metadata varied by source and participant and was provided uncurated.

The immunoSEQ Assay, a bias-controlled multiplex PCR, was used to amplify TCRbeta CDR3 regions from genomic DNA. In the paper's pipeline: Within the assay, amplification of reference gene primers was used to estimate how many nucleated cells each sample contained. Sequence reads were collapsed and filtered to measure the absolute abundance of every unique TCRbeta CDR3 rearrangement. For each sample, productive Simpson clonality was calculated as the square root of Simpson's diversity index across productive rearrangements. TCRdb carries this immuneACCESS record with in-frame sequences only. Its versions omit some clonotypes, under half of them owing to an unresolved V gene in the studies checked, with the rest unexplained. That table gives V, J and clone size, and the DNA gave D and trimming. The table for this sample lists about 86,000 clones; roughly 84% of them were counted only once. The ten largest clones add up to 31% of the sample.

For this clone: Which antigen it targets is not known. Nothing much larger sits one base from this clone, and base qualities are not available.

Whole blood was collected in K2EDTA tubes by collaborating institutions according to the institutions' own protocols. For TCRbeta analysis, collaborator samples were shipped as frozen whole blood, as isolated PBMCs, or as DNA extracted from either sample type. The germline V gene gives CDR1 as SGDLS and CDR2 as YYNGEE. V is pared back by 4 bases and J by 7 bases, with 11 bases lying between the germline termini. From the cysteine up to the phenylalanine, the CDR3 has a length of 12 residues. The CDR3 DNA has 36 bases and is translated from base 1. What was sequenced was peripheral blood. The TCR sequence derives from an elderly woman with active or convalescent COVID-19. The chain uses TRBV9 and TRBJ2-5; a tentative D match to TRBD2 spans 5 bases. The DNA sequence is as follows: TGTGCCAGCAGCCCCCCCCGGGGGACCCAGTACTTC. This translates into CASSPPRGTQYF.